Listed here is a single T cell receptor beta chain. There are 15 residues in the CDR3. Per germline, CDR1 SGHAT and CDR2 FQNNGV. The V gene end was trimmed by 7 bases and the J gene end by 3 bases; junction bases not matched to a gene: 7. Profiled with immunoSEQ multiplex PCR; TCRdb holds only in-frame clones, not every one. The data show approximately 97,000 clones, 70% to 90% seen once. This specimen belongs to a study of blood T cell repertoires in COVID-19. This receptor was obtained from a man between 45 and 60 years old with active or convalescent COVID-19. This sequence joins TRBV11-2 and TRBJ2-1; 9 nucleotides match TRBD2. Source material: peripheral blood. As DNA, the CDR3 is TGTGCCAGCATCCCCCAGACTAGCGGCTACAATGAGCAGTTCTTC. Protein sequence: CASIPQTSGYNEQFF.